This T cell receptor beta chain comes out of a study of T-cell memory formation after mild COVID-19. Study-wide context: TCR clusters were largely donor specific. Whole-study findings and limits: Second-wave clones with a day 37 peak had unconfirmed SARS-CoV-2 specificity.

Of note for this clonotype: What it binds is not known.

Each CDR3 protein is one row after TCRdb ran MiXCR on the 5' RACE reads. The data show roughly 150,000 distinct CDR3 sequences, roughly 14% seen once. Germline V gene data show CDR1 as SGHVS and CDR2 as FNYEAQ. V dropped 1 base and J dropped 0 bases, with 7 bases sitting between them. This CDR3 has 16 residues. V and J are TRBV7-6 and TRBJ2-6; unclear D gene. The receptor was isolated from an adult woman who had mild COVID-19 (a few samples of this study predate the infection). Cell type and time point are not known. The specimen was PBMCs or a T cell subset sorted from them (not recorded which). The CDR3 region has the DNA TGTGCCAGCAGCTTAGACTCACGCTCTGGGGCCAACGTCCTGACTTTC. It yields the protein CASSLDSRSGANVLTF.